The T cell receptor beta chain under discussion was sequenced for a study (dated by TCRdb to 2016 to 2017). Background on the whole study: In people whose bodies naturally kept HIV infection under control, the researchers looked into where HIV persistence comes from.

From the cysteine through the phenylalanine, the CDR3 covers 12 amino acids. Only the CDR3 portion is preserved as DNA: 36 bases, with reading frame beginning at the first base. Taken from the germline V gene, the CDR1 and CDR2 loops are SGHAT and FQNNGV. V is cut by 5 bases and J by 5 bases, and the space between the germline ends is 9 bases. This clonotype has a handful of counts. What this receptor recognizes is not known. Per-nucleotide qualities are absent, and no much larger clonotype sits a single base away. Libraries were prepared through 5' RACE. Sequencing took place on an Illumina HiSeq 2000. The public sequencing data were trimmed at Q25 with fastp and processed into clonotypes with MiXCR by TCRdb, which kept only in-frame beta chains. Every entry covers one CDR3 protein and lists the most common genes and DNA from its rows. Counted in this sample were 3,000 or so distinct CDR3 sequences; 6.5% to 7% of them appeared once. The ten most abundant clones make up roughly 6.7% of the sample.

Here the chain combines TRBV11-2 and TRBJ1-2; no D gene is confidently identified. Sequencing input: total memory T cells from blood PBMCs. The cell subset or site tag for this specimen amounts to: transitional memory CD4+ T cells. This receptor was identified in a female donor with HIV. Read as DNA, the sequence is TGTGCCAGCAGCCGAAAGGGTTATGGCTACACCTTC. The encoded protein is CASSRKGYGYTF.